Sequencing of this T cell receptor beta chain was carried out in a study of T-cell reconstitution after alpha-beta-depleted transplantation in children (dated by TCRdb to 2015 to 2016). Study-level background: T-cell immune reconstitution after TCRalphabeta/CD19-depleted allogeneic hematopoietic cell transplantation in children was quantitatively tracked in the study by means of TCR repertoire profiling. What the work shows at the level of the full study, not this receptor alone: About two months after transplant, the apparently early recovery of alphabetaT-cell counts reportedly depended on just several hundred clones that had expanded rapidly and came from non-depleted graft cells. Hyperexpanded clone frequencies declined over subsequent months; after one year, T-cell counts and TCRbeta diversity were mostly attributed to newly produced T cells. In some patients, the high TCRbeta diversity seen at day 60 was put down to recipient T cells and intrathymic progenitors that had survived conditioning.

The library was made by PCR. The instrument given in TCRdb is Illumina HiSeq 2500. To normalize quantification of the TCRbeta repertoire, the TCR libraries were built with molecular barcoding that relied on unique molecular identifiers. In TCRdb, the public reads were trimmed at Q25 with fastp and aligned with MiXCR, with productive beta chains retained. Duplicate CDR3 protein sequences are folded into a single record with the most common DNA and genes. The sample contains 800,000 to 1,000,000 distinct CDR3 sequences, 25% to 35% of them found a single time. In total, the top ten clones hold over 25% of the sample. The V and J ends are trimmed by 0 bases and 10 bases, leaving 15 bases between them. CDR3 length: 14 amino acids, cysteine to phenylalanine. Only the CDR3 DNA is retained, 42 bases long and in frame from the first base. The germline V gene provides CDR1 MNHEY and CDR2 SVGAGI. The treatment or condition label here, explained by the study, means: allogeneic hematopoietic cell transplantation with graft depleted of TCRalphabeta T cells and CD19 B cells. The children who served as transplant recipients had been given grafts of TCRalphabeta/CD19-depleted allogeneic hematopoietic cells.

This clonotype was counted a few times. Its cognate antigen has yet to be identified. Base quality data are lacking; no much larger clone is found one base away. The receptor comes from a boy younger than two who had a stem cell transplant for SCID, so the T cells may come from the graft donor. Sequencing used PBMCs, mostly from graft donor cells, obtained 360 days after TCRalphabeta/CD19-depleted stem cell transplant. The sequence links TRBV6-5 to TRBJ2-5; TRBD1 could be the D gene, as 7 bases match. The CDR3 reads CASSYSHSQGGQYF. Read as DNA, the sequence is TGTGCCAGCAGTTACTCCCATTCCCAGGGGGGCCAGTACTTC.